Shown below are 22 T cell receptor beta chains from a single sample sequenced in a study of blood T cells in healthy people across ages (dated by TCRdb to the mid-2010s). The method was 5' RACE. Sequencing took place on an Illumina HiSeq 2500. A second PCR of about 7 to 12 cycles was run with a J-beta primer mix and a sample-barcoded 5' primer. The public sequencing data were trimmed at Q25 with fastp and processed into clonotypes with MiXCR by TCRdb, which kept only in-frame beta chains. A single entry per CDR3 protein holds the most common genes and DNA from its merged rows. This sample has almost 1 million distinct CDR3 sequences in its table, and approximately 50% of those were observed once. Jointly, the top ten make up over 20% of the sample. The sequenced sample consisted of blood. These receptors were obtained from a woman in her fifties or sixties in good health.

The chain employs TRBV2 and TRBJ2-6, with 8 bases fitting TRBD1. In germline, CDR1 is SNHLY, CDR2 FYNNEI. V was clipped by 4 bases and J by 1 base; unmatched bases: 6. This CDR3 has 17 amino acids. CDR3 loop: CASSVAGGRSGANVLTF. As DNA, the CDR3 is TGTGCCAGCAGTGTGGCAGGGGGCAGGTCTGGGGCCAACGTCCTGACTTTC.

This clonotype has a handful of counts. V gene TRBV4-1 combines with J gene TRBJ1-2, with D unresolved. The CDR3 consists of 14 residues. CDR1 MGHRA and CDR2 YSYEKL come from the germline V gene. The ends were cut back, 8 bases at V and 0 bases at J, with 13 bases in the middle. The DNA of the CDR3 is TGCGCCAGCGCCACTGAGACTGCTAACTATGGCTACACCTTC. Protein: CASATETANYGYTF.

This clonotype was seen a few times. The chain carries TRBV3-1 and TRBJ2-1; D may be TRBD1 or TRBD2 (5 bases each). Germline V gene data show CDR1 as LGHDT and CDR2 as YNNKEL (reference sequence). V lost 2 bases to trimming and J lost 3 bases, with 11 bases between them. CDR3 length: 15 residues. CDR3 bases: TGTGCCAGCAGCCAACACCCAGGGAGCTACAATGAGCAGTTCTTC. This translates into CASSQHPGSYNEQFF.

This clonotype was detected a few times. The chain couples TRBV5-1 to TRBJ2-3, with D uncertain. CDR1 is SGHRS and CDR2 is YFSETQ in the germline V gene. The V gene lost 0 bases and the J gene lost 6 bases, with 14 bases spanning the gap. CDR3 length: 15 residues. CDR3 bases: TGCGCCAGCAGCTTGGAAGGCCGTCCGGTCGATACGCAGTATTTT. This gives the protein CASSLEGRPVDTQYF.

This clonotype was seen more than once but under ten times. This chain links TRBV3-1 with TRBJ2-7; 8 bases match TRBD2. The CDR3 runs 15 residues. Per germline, CDR1 LGHDT and CDR2 YNNKEL (reference sequence). The V segment lost 1 base and the J segment 4 bases; nucleotides outside the gene matches: 6. In DNA form, the CDR3 reads TGTGCCAGCAGCCAAGCAGCTAGCGGGCTTTACGAGCAGTACTTC. Residues: CASSQAASGLYEQYF.

The chain recombines TRBV11-2 with TRBJ2-5; D gene unclear. This CDR3 contains 12 residues. Germline-derived CDR1 and CDR2 are SGHAT and FQNNGV. V lost 5 bases to trimming and J lost 11 bases, with 15 bases between them. CDR3 DNA: TGTGCCAGCAGCCTTCCGGGTTCAGAGCAGTACTTC. Its translation is CASSLPGSEQYF.

The chain recombines TRBV29-1 with TRBJ2-3; a weak D match, TRBD2 (5 bases). V shed 4 bases and J shed 0 bases, with 11 bases lying between them. Germline assignment: CDR1 SQVTM and CDR2 ANQGSEA. CDR3 length equals 14 residues. The CDR3 sequence is CSVGSGASTDTQYF. The CDR3 coding sequence is TGCAGCGTTGGGAGCGGCGCTAGCACAGATACGCAGTATTTT.

The chain joins TRBV20-1 to TRBJ1-2, with no clear D. From germline, CDR1 is DFQATT and CDR2 SNEGSKA (reference sequence). Deletions cut 3 bases from V and 4 bases from J, with 12 bases between. This CDR3 spans 13 amino acids. The CDR3 DNA reads TGCAGTGCTAGCCCCGACTCCACCTATGGCTACACCTTC. Its translation: CSASPDSTYGYTF.

Regarding this clonotype: At one end the junction does not follow the germline gene, possibly because of a read error. V usage is TRBV29-1 and J usage is TRBJ2-4; 7 bases are shared with TRBD1. CDR1 and CDR2 from the germline V gene are SQVTM and ANQGSEA. There are 15 residues in the CDR3. CDR3 sequence: CSVEPLDRVKNSQYF. CDR3 nucleotides: TGCAGCGTTGAACCTCTAGACAGGGTCAAGAACAGTCAGTACTTC.

This clonotype was seen only a few times. Here the CDR3 reads CASSLGTGGTGANVLTF. The CDR3 coding sequence is TGTGCCAGCAGCTTAGGGACAGGGGGTACTGGGGCCAACGTCCTGACTTTC. This sequence joins TRBV7-9 and TRBJ2-6, with 10 bases identical to TRBD1. V lost 1 base to trimming and J lost 2 bases; unmatched junction nucleotides: 2. The CDR3 extends over 17 amino acids. Germline V gene sequence: CDR1 SEHNR, CDR2 FQNEAQ (reference sequence).

This clonotype has only a few counts. The rearrangement uses TRBV2 and TRBJ2-7; D may be TRBD2 (5 bases). The CDR3 consists of 14 residues. Germline V gives CDR1 SNHLY, CDR2 FYNNEI. The V end was cut by 9 bases, the J end by 2 bases, with 17 bases between. The CDR3 DNA sequence: TGTGCCAGTTCCCCACCTAGCCGGGCCTACGAGCAGTACTTC. Encoded protein: CASSPPSRAYEQYF.

V gene TRBV29-1 combines with J gene TRBJ2-1; the D call may be TRBD1 or TRBD2 (6 bases each). The CDR3 spans 15 residues. CDR1 is SQVTM, CDR2 ANQGSEA, per germline. Deletions cut 3 bases from V and 9 bases from J, with 21 bases between. The chain's CDR3 is CSVEVLGLEGGEQFF. CDR3 DNA: TGCAGCGTTGAGGTTTTAGGCCTAGAGGGGGGTGAGCAGTTCTTC.

This clonotype was counted ten times or more. The chain couples TRBV6-6 to TRBJ2-7; possibly TRBD1 for D (6 bases). Per germline, CDR1 MNHNY and CDR2 SVGAGI (reference sequence). V was pared by 6 bases and J by 4 bases, with 13 bases between. This CDR3 is 13 amino acids long. The chain's CDR3 is CASRTGQGYEQYF. In DNA form, the CDR3 reads TGTGCCAGCAGAACGGGACAAGGATACGAGCAGTACTTC.

The rearrangement uses TRBV20-1 and TRBJ1-6; tentatively, D is TRBD1 (6 bases). V was cut by 6 bases and J by 4 bases, with 13 bases left in between. Germline V gene data show CDR1 as DFQATT and CDR2 as SNEGSKA (reference sequence). This CDR3 region has 14 residues. The DNA of the CDR3 is TGCAGTGCGACTCCAGGACAGTATAATTCACCCCTCCACTTT. Translated, it gives CSATPGQYNSPLHF.

V and J are TRBV7-3 and TRBJ2-1, with D perhaps matching TRBD1 or TRBD2 (5 bases each). Trimming cost V 4 bases and J 2 bases, with 9 bases left between them. Germline CDR1 SGHTA, CDR2 FQGTGA. The CDR3 extends over 14 amino acids. The DNA of the CDR3 is TGTGCCAGCAGCTCGGGACCGGCCTACAATGAGCAGTTCTTC. It is translated as CASSSGPAYNEQFF.

The CDR3 DNA reads as TGTGCCAGCAGCCAGAGAGGGACAGGGGGTATGAACACTGAAGCTTTCTTT. It is translated as CASSQRGTGGMNTEAFF. V and J are TRBV4-2 and TRBJ1-1; TRBD1 agrees at 11 bases. Germline CDR1 LGHNA, CDR2 YNFKEQ. The CDR3 runs 17 residues. V lost 3 bases and J lost 0; bases outside the gene matches: 6.

J is TRBJ2-3 and V is TRBV7-2; possibly TRBD2 for D (6 bases). Germline V gene sequence: CDR1 SGHTA, CDR2 FQGNSA. V lost 6 bases and J 3 bases, leaving 13 bases between the germline ends. The CDR3 totals 14 residues. The CDR3 region has the DNA TGTGCCAGCAGGGGACTGATGACAACAGATACGCAGTATTTT. Protein sequence: CASRGLMTTDTQYF.

This clonotype has more than one count but fewer than ten. This CDR3 reads CASKSVDNSPLHF. The CDR3 nucleotides are TGCGCCAGCAAGTCGGTGGATAATTCACCCCTCCACTTT. The chain recombines TRBV5-1 with TRBJ1-6; D gene uncertain. Trimming pared 6 bases from V and 5 bases from J, leaving 9 bases between. CDR3 length equals 13 residues. Germline CDR1 and CDR2: SGHRS and YFSETQ.

The chain couples TRBV6-1 to TRBJ2-5, with 15 positions matching TRBD2. CDR1 is MNHNS, CDR2 SASEGT, per germline. This CDR3 has 17 residues. The trim removed 6 bases at V and 2 bases at J, leaving 7 bases unmatched. The CDR3 sequence: CASRSGLAGGGQETQYF. The DNA for the CDR3 is TGTGCCAGCAGGTCGGGACTAGCGGGAGGAGGGCAAGAGACCCAGTACTTC.

The chain recombines TRBV5-1 with TRBJ2-3; TRBD1 is a possible D gene (6 bases). V was trimmed by 4 bases and J by 0 bases, leaving 12 bases between them. This CDR3 has 15 residues. The germline CDR1 and CDR2 sequences are SGHRS and YFSETQ. CDR3 sequence reads: CASSPGADSTDTQYF. CDR3 DNA sequence: TGCGCCAGCAGCCCAGGGGCAGACAGCACAGATACGCAGTATTTT.

The count of this clonotype is one. J is TRBJ2-6 and V is TRBV20-1; tentatively, D is TRBD2 (5 bases). Trimming shortened V by 5 bases and J by 0 bases, and 14 bases separated the two germline ends. CDR1 and CDR2 from the germline V gene are DFQATT and SNEGSKA (reference sequence). CDR3 length: 16 amino acids. This CDR3 reads CSAGRGINSGANVLTF. The DNA for the CDR3 is TGCAGTGCTGGCAGAGGGATAAACTCTGGGGCCAACGTCCTGACTTTC.

Only a few counts were recorded for this clonotype. The CDR3 loop reads CASSGRLSTDTQYF. The CDR3 coding sequence is TGTGCCAGCAGTGGTAGACTAAGCACAGATACGCAGTATTTT. This chain links TRBV25-1 with TRBJ2-3; possible D gene TRBD2, 5 bases. The CDR3 is 14 amino acids. Germline V gene lookup returns CDR1 MGHDK and CDR2 SYGVNS. V shed 4 bases and J shed 0 bases, with 8 bases lying between them.